One sample yielded the 31 T cell receptor beta chains listed below, sequenced in a study of beta chain features in type 1 diabetes (dated by TCRdb to 2017 to 2018). What the authors observed across the whole study: In all four CD4+ subsets, TCRB CDR3 length was moderately but significantly shorter in type 1 diabetes patients.

Libraries were made using the immunoSEQ multiplex PCR assay. The entire amount of isolated RNA was reverse transcribed using the High Capacity cDNA Reverse Transcription Kit, so the sequenced TCRB transcripts were expressed ones. Not all clones reach the TCRdb copy of this immuneACCESS table, which keeps in-frame sequences only. Checked studies attribute under half of the gap to unresolved V genes and leave the rest unexplained. The sample table contains approximately 160,000 clones; only one count was recorded for approximately 10% of them. The ten largest clones represent 0.45% to 0.6% of the sample. These receptors lack a known antigen. Sequencing was carried out using central memory CD4+ T cells from blood. The source is a man in his thirties or forties with type 1 diabetes.

This clone has just a few counts. This chain links TRBV18 with TRBJ2-3, with D unresolved. This CDR3 spans 13 amino acids. V was cut by 3 bases and J by 2 bases, with 6 bases left in between. CDR1 is KGHSH, CDR2 LQKENI, per germline. The DNA for the CDR3 is TGTGCCAGCTCACCGGGCACCACAGATACGCAGTATTTT. Translated: CASSPGTTDTQYF.

The CDR3 loop reads CASSYEGTPRTQYF. The CDR3 DNA reads as TGTGCCAGCAGTTACGAGGGTACGCCTAGGACCCAGTACTTC. The chain has TRBV27 and TRBJ2-5, with D possibly being TRBD2 (5 bases). This CDR3 comprises 14 residues. The germline V and J ends were trimmed by 4 bases and 7 bases, with 16 bases remaining between them. The germline gives CDR1 MNHEY, CDR2 SMNVEV (reference sequence).

The table lists this clone with a few counts. This chain links TRBV6-6 with TRBJ1-1; TRBD1 agrees at 10 bases. The CDR3 is made up of 15 amino acids. V was pared by 6 bases and J by 6 bases, with 10 bases of the junction left unmatched. Germline V gives CDR1 MNHNY, CDR2 SVGAGI (reference sequence). The CDR3 loop reads CASSAEPGQGAEAFF. In nucleotides, the CDR3 is TGTGCCAGCAGCGCCGAACCCGGACAGGGGGCTGAAGCTTTCTTT.

The J gene is TRBJ2-6, the V gene TRBV4-3; D gene unclear. The CDR3 consists of 15 residues. Germline assignment: CDR1 LGHNA and CDR2 YSLEER. V was cut by 2 bases and J by 0 bases, with 5 bases left in between. The CDR3 loop reads CASSQRGSGANVLTF. Here the CDR3 DNA reads TGCGCCAGCAGCCAAAGAGGCTCTGGGGCCAACGTCCTGACTTTC.

This clone was seen a few times. Other nucleotide sequences in the sample specify the same CDR3. J is TRBJ2-7 and V is TRBV28, with TRBD1 matching over 7 bases. This CDR3 has 15 residues. Looked up from germline, CDR1 is MDHEN and CDR2 is SYDVKM. The V segment lost 3 bases and the J segment 2 bases; nucleotides outside the gene matches: 7. DNA for the CDR3: TGTGCCAGCAGTTTGTCGGACAGGAGCACCTACGAGCAGTACTTC. It translates to CASSLSDRSTYEQYF.

The CDR3 spells CASSRGTSTDTQYF. The CDR3 nucleotides are TGTGCCAGCTCAAGGGGTACCTCCACAGATACGCAGTATTTT. This rearrangement joins TRBV18 to TRBJ2-3; D might be TRBD1 (5 bases). V lost 5 bases, J lost 2 bases, and 11 bases lay in between. From germline, CDR1 is KGHSH and CDR2 LQKENI. The CDR3 runs to 14 residues.

This clone was seen more than once but under ten times. This chain joins TRBV28 and TRBJ2-7; 7 bases fit TRBD1. The CDR3 is 15 amino acids. With V trimmed by 5 bases and J by 1 base, 8 bases remained unmatched. Germline-derived CDR1 and CDR2 are MDHEN and SYDVKM. This chain's CDR3 is CASSVTGAISYEQYF. CDR3 nucleotide sequence: TGTGCCAGCAGTGTAACAGGGGCGATTTCCTACGAGCAGTACTTC.

This clone was seen only a few times. The chain employs TRBV7-2 and TRBJ1-5, with D possibly TRBD1 on 5 matching bases. V lost 8 bases, J lost 4 bases, and 18 bases lay in between. Germline V gene lookup returns CDR1 SGHTA and CDR2 FQGNSA. The CDR3 is 15 residues long. The CDR3 DNA follows: TGTGCCAGCTCGCAACAACAGGTCTTTAATCAGCCCCAGCATTTT. It is translated as CASSQQQVFNQPQHF.

This clone was picked up a small number of times. This chain connects TRBV5-1 to TRBJ2-3; D remains ambiguous. The CDR3 contains 13 residues. The ends were cut back, 4 bases at V and 10 bases at J, with 16 bases in the middle. Germline assignment: CDR1 SGHRS and CDR2 YFSETQ. The CDR3 region has the DNA TGCGCCAGCAGCCCCAGGAATTATGGTGCGCAGTATTTT. Amino acids: CASSPRNYGAQYF.

For this clone: A much larger clone sits a single nucleotide away, making a read error possible. The V call is TRBV6-1, the J call TRBJ2-5; TRBD2 matches at 14 bases. The CDR3 extends over 15 amino acids. Germline V CDR1 and CDR2: MNHNS, SASEGT. V gave up 6 bases and J gave up 5 bases; unmatched junction bases: 5. CDR3 amino acids: CASSGTSGSMETQYF. The CDR3 nucleotides read TGTGCCAGCAGCGGGACTAGCGGGAGTATGGAGACCCAGTACTTC.

The J gene is TRBJ2-3, the V gene TRBV28; TRBD1 agrees at 8 bases. V gave up 2 bases and J gave up 14 bases; unmatched junction bases: 6. In germline, CDR1 is MDHEN, CDR2 SYDVKM. The CDR3 length is 12 residues. Here the CDR3 DNA reads TGTGCCAGCAGTTTACGAGGACAGGGCCTGTATTTT. Translated, it gives CASSLRGQGLYF.

This clone was detected a few times. The chain's CDR3 is CASTHHFRGQETQYF. In nucleotides, the CDR3 is TGTGCCAGCACCCATCACTTCCGAGGCCAAGAGACCCAGTACTTC. The rearrangement joins TRBV7-9 to TRBJ2-5; no definite D call. The ends were cut back, 7 bases at V and 1 base at J, with 16 bases in the middle. Germline loops: CDR1 SEHNR, CDR2 FQNEAQ (reference sequence). The CDR3 loop spans 15 amino acids.

This clone has more than one count but fewer than ten. The gene calls are TRBV2 and TRBJ2-2, with 7 positions matching TRBD1. The CDR3 covers 14 residues. Germline CDR1 and CDR2: SNHLY and FYNNEI. With 3 bases clipped from V and 5 bases from J, the junction kept 3 bases outside the gene matches. In DNA, the CDR3 is TGTGCCAGCAGTGACGTCAGGGGGACCGGGGAGCTGTTTTTT. Its protein product is CASSDVRGTGELFF.

This clone has ten or more counts. The gene calls are TRBV7-3 and TRBJ2-1; 7 nucleotides line up with TRBD2. Germline assignment: CDR1 SGHTA and CDR2 FQGTGA. The trim removed 6 bases at V and 8 bases at J, leaving 7 bases unmatched. The length of the CDR3 is 13 residues. The CDR3 here is CASRPTSLDEQFF. CDR3 DNA sequence: TGTGCCAGCAGGCCGACTAGCCTCGATGAGCAGTTCTTC.

The V call is TRBV7-7, the J call TRBJ2-5; D unclear. V was trimmed by 5 bases and J by 0 bases, leaving 19 bases between them. The germline V gene has CDR1 SSHAT and CDR2 FNYEAQ (reference sequence). This CDR3 spans 17 amino acids. The CDR3 nucleotides read TGTGCCAGCAGCCCCAGTTGGCACAAGTCCGACCAAGAGACCCAGTACTTC. Translating gives CASSPSWHKSDQETQYF. Drawing the rest from reference TRBV7-7 and TRBJ2-5, the complete variable domain is GAGVSQSPRYKVTKRGQDVTLRCDPISSHATLYWYQQALGQGPEFLTYFNYEAQPDKSGLPSDRFSAERPEGSISTLTIQRTEQRDSAMYRCASSPSWHKSDQETQYFGPGTRLLVL.

CDR3 bases: TGTGCCAGCAGCCTCTCCAGTAGCAATCAGCCCCAGCATTTT. The encoded protein is CASSLSSSNQPQHF. The chain links TRBV28 to TRBJ1-5; no firm D call. Trimming took 6 bases from V and 0 from J, leaving 9 bases between them. Germline values: CDR1 MDHEN, CDR2 SYDVKM. The CDR3 has 14 residues.

The rearrangement joins TRBV7-6 to TRBJ2-3; 14 bases align to TRBD2. J was trimmed by 3 bases and V by 4 bases; bases with no gene match: 9. CDR1 SGHVS and CDR2 FNYEAQ come from the germline V gene. The CDR3 spans 18 residues. As DNA, the CDR3 is TGTGCCAGCAGCTCGGGACTAGCGGGAGCAGGGAGGACAGATACGCAGTATTTT. Translating gives CASSSGLAGAGRTDTQYF.

This clone was seen a few times. J is TRBJ2-2 and V is TRBV4-2; TRBD2 agrees at 12 bases. The germline V gene encodes CDR1 LGHNA and CDR2 YNFKEQ. This CDR3 region has 17 residues. The V and J ends lost 0 bases and 9 bases, in that order; junction bases with no gene match: 8. This CDR3 reads CASSQDPLAGGPRELFF. The CDR3 coding sequence is TGTGCCAGCAGCCAAGATCCCCTAGCGGGAGGGCCAAGGGAGCTGTTTTTT.

At least ten counts were recorded for this clone. This CDR3 reads CASSVTGNSYEQYF. The CDR3 nucleotides read TGTGCCAGCAGCGTCACAGGGAATTCCTACGAGCAGTACTTC. This chain links TRBV9 with TRBJ2-7, with D perhaps TRBD1 (6 bases). Germline assignment: CDR1 SGDLS and CDR2 YYNGEE. Deletions cut 2 bases from V and 1 base from J, with 10 bases between. The CDR3 consists of 14 residues. The full variable domain, rest sourced from reference TRBV9 and TRBJ2-7, is DSGVTQTPKHLITATGQRVTLRCSPRSGDLSVYWYQQSLDQGLQFLIQYYNGEERAKGNILERFSAQQFPDLHSELNLSSLELGDSALYFCASSVTGNSYEQYFGPGTRLTVT.

This clone has just a few counts. V usage is TRBV4-2 and J usage is TRBJ2-5; the match to TRBD2 covers 8 bases. Germline V gene lookup returns CDR1 LGHNA and CDR2 YNFKEQ. The CDR3 runs 16 residues. The junction had 7 bases not matched to a gene; V was cut back by 4 bases and J by 0 bases. CDR3 nucleotide sequence: TGTGCCAGCAGCCCACAAGCGGGAGTCGACCAAGAGACCCAGTACTTC. This gives the protein CASSPQAGVDQETQYF.

Turning to this clone: Other nucleotide sequences in the sample specify the same CDR3. The V and J genes are TRBV7-2 and TRBJ1-5; perhaps TRBD1 as D (5 bases). Germline CDR1 is SGHTA and CDR2 is FQGNSA. The CDR3 has 13 amino acids. V was clipped by 2 bases and J by 7 bases, with 9 bases between them. CDR3 sequence: CASSLWRDQPQHF. DNA for the CDR3: TGTGCCAGCAGCTTATGGAGGGACCAGCCCCAGCATTTT.

The gene calls are TRBV5-6 and TRBJ2-4; 10 bases map to TRBD1. The CDR3 is made up of 15 amino acids. Trimming removed 1 base from V and 6 bases from J; junction bases left unmatched: 4. The germline gives CDR1 SGHDT, CDR2 YYEEEE. Here the CDR3 DNA reads TGTGCCAGCAGCTTGCCGGGACAGGGGACAAACATTCAGTACTTC. Encoded protein: CASSLPGQGTNIQYF.

The rearrangement uses TRBV20-1 and TRBJ2-1, with unresolved D. Trimming left V 5 bases short and J 4 bases short, with 6 bases between. The CDR3 is 11 amino acids. CDR1 and CDR2 (germline): DFQATT, SNEGSKA (reference sequence). CDR3 coding DNA: TGCAGTGCTGAGATTTACAATGAGCAGTTCTTC. It codes for CSAEIYNEQFF.

This clone has more than one count but fewer than ten. V usage is TRBV27 and J usage is TRBJ2-1, with 10 bases that match TRBD1. Germline V gene sequence: CDR1 MNHEY, CDR2 SMNVEV (reference sequence). The CDR3 has 15 amino acids. The V and J ends lost 3 bases and 8 bases, in that order; junction bases with no gene match: 7. CDR3 residues: CASSFWDRGRDEQFF. For the CDR3, the DNA is TGTGCCAGCAGTTTTTGGGACAGGGGAAGAGATGAGCAGTTCTTC.

The CDR3 here is CASTLAGFNQPQHF. In nucleotides, the CDR3 is TGTGCCAGTACCCTAGCGGGATTCAATCAGCCCCAGCATTTT. This chain connects TRBV19 to TRBJ1-5; D unresolved. The V gene lost 7 bases and the J gene lost 3 bases, with 13 bases spanning the gap. The germline V gene encodes CDR1 LNHDA and CDR2 SQIVND (reference sequence). This CDR3 is built from 14 residues.

The rearrangement uses TRBV5-1 and TRBJ2-6; 11 bases fit TRBD1. The CDR3 runs to 17 residues. CDR1 is SGHRS, CDR2 YFSETQ, per germline. J gave up 3 bases and V 4 bases, and 6 bases lay outside the gene matches. The CDR3 sequence is CASSPGTGGSGANVLTF. The DNA for the CDR3 is TGCGCCAGCAGCCCCGGGACAGGGGGTAGTGGGGCCAACGTCCTGACTTTC. Combining the CDR3 with reference TRBV5-1 and TRBJ2-6 gives the whole variable domain KAGVTQTPRYLIKTRGQQVTLSCSPISGHRSVSWYQQTPGQGLQFLFEYFSETQRNKGNFPGRFSGRQFSNSRSEMNVSTLELGDSALYLCASSPGTGGSGANVLTFGAGSRLTVL.

This clone was seen a few times. The chain links TRBV27 to TRBJ1-5; TRBD1 is a possible D gene (5 bases). Germline CDR1 reads MNHEY; CDR2 reads SMNVEV (reference sequence). This CDR3 has 16 amino acids. V gave up 3 bases and J gave up 6 bases, with 18 bases separating them. The DNA of the CDR3 is TGTGCCAGCAGTTTTATTCGGGCAGGGTCGCCTCAGCCCCAGCATTTT. Protein product: CASSFIRAGSPQPQHF.

This clone was detected only a few times. J is TRBJ1-1 and V is TRBV9; TRBD1 might be the D (5 bases). The CDR3 has 16 amino acids. Germline assignment: CDR1 SGDLS and CDR2 YYNGEE. V was trimmed by 3 bases and J by 1 base, leaving 16 bases between them. The CDR3 bases are TGTGCCAGCAGCGCGGGGACCGGGAGAGGGAACACTGAAGCTTTCTTT. Amino acid sequence: CASSAGTGRGNTEAFF.

This clone turned up a few times. V usage is TRBV28 and J usage is TRBJ2-3; 7 bases match TRBD1. Germline CDR1 reads MDHEN; CDR2 reads SYDVKM. This CDR3 is built from 14 residues. Unmatched junction bases numbered 6, after V lost 3 bases and J lost 6 bases. The CDR3 nucleotides read TGTGCCAGCAGTTTGCCCCAACAGGGGGATACGCAGTATTTT. Protein sequence: CASSLPQQGDTQYF.

Details on this clone: Compared with germline, one end of the junction differs, possibly owing to a read error. V and J are TRBV7-7 and TRBJ2-1, with 11 bases aligning to TRBD2. This CDR3 contains 15 residues. Per the germline V gene, CDR1 is SSHAT and CDR2 is FNYEAQ (reference sequence). CDR3 loop: CASSLGTSGYNEQFF. The CDR3 bases are TGTGCTAGCAGCCTCGGGACTAGCGGCTACAATGAGCAGTTCTTC.

This clone was counted a few times. The chain has TRBV28 and TRBJ1-2, with 9 bases identical to TRBD1. Germline V gene lookup returns CDR1 MDHEN and CDR2 SYDVKM. The CDR3 has 14 residues. V lost 8 bases, J lost 2 bases, and 6 bases stayed unmatched. DNA of the CDR3: TGTGCCAGCGCTCGACAGGGGGTAAACTATGGCTACACCTTC. This gives the protein CASARQGVNYGYTF.